These 2 T cell receptor beta chains share one sample of origin, sequenced in a study of PD-L1 blockade in urothelial cancer. The assay was immunoSEQ multiplex PCR, and TCRdb's table has in-frame clones only and misses some. The table includes more than 60,000 clones, 88% detected once. Time point denoted: peripheral blood 6 weeks after treatment start. The specimen comprised PBMCs, sampled around atezolizumab (anti-PD-L1) treatment. Receptors were obtained from a man aged 55 to 69 with urothelial cancer.

The chain couples TRBV5-8 to TRBJ1-1; D perhaps matches TRBD1 (5 bases). V lost 4 bases, J lost 4 bases, and 20 bases lay in between. Germline V CDR1 and CDR2: SGHTS, YDEGEE. The CDR3 extends over 16 amino acids. The CDR3 coding sequence is TGTGCCAGCAGCCCTAAGCTCGGGGGAGGAGGCACTGAAGCTTTCTTT. Residues: CASSPKLGGGGTEAFF.

V and J are TRBV25-1 and TRBJ2-7, with a tentative D call TRBD1 (6 bases). Trimming removed 4 bases from V and 0 bases from J, with 13 bases in between. Looked up from germline, CDR1 is MGHDK and CDR2 is SYGVNS. This CDR3 is 15 amino acids long. CDR3 bases: TGTGCCAGCAGTGTTTCCAGGGGCTACTCCTACGAGCAGTACTTC. Encoded protein: CASSVSRGYSYEQYF.